This record covers a single T cell receptor (beta chain). The antigen this receptor binds is unknown. The record has no base qualities; no much larger clone is one base away. Patients with a history of autoimmune disease or receiving systemic immunosuppression were excluded from the trial. In every dose cohort, peripheral blood was drawn for TCR sequencing at baseline, cycle 4 day 1, and cycle 7 day 1. Samples came from an open-label, multicenter, first-in-human phase I dose-escalation trial of ivuxolimab. The trial enrolled adults with locally advanced or metastatic head and neck squamous cell, hepatocellular, melanoma or renal cell carcinoma. Before TCR sequencing, CD4+ and CD8+ T cells were separately sorted from peripheral blood. The data belong to a study of OX40 agonist ivuxolimab in advanced cancers. General notes on the study: Ivuxolimab, which targeted the costimulatory receptor OX40 (CD134), was an agonistic, fully human IgG2 monoclonal antibody. Intravenous ivuxolimab was administered to patients every 2 weeks at six dose levels: 0.01, 0.1, 0.3, 1.5, 3 and 10 mg/kg. Among the approximately 50 dose-escalation patients, some 20 had hepatocellular carcinoma, roughly 15 melanoma, 9 renal cell carcinoma and 9 head and neck cancer. In the dose-escalation cohort, around four fifths of patients were male, and the mean age was approximately 60 years with a range of roughly 23 to 90. Prior anti-PD-1, anti-PD-L1 or anti-CTLA-4 therapy was permitted, and 40% of dose-escalation patients had received checkpoint inhibitors. Partial responses occurred in three dose-escalation patients: two with cutaneous melanoma and one with hepatocellular carcinoma. The point of sequencing TCRbeta in the periphery was to test whether ivuxolimab changed TCR sequence diversity and drove clonal T-cell expansion. The monotherapy dose-escalation portion (N of about 50 patients) of the phase I ivuxolimab trial is reported in the paper.

For sequencing of the TCRbeta CDR3 region, genomic DNA was extracted from the sorted cells. The immunoSEQ Assay was used for sequencing of TCRbeta CDR3 regions. TCRdb took over this immuneACCESS table, retaining in-frame rearrangements with V and J assigned. Such tables are incomplete; in checked studies, under half of the missing clones stem from an unresolved V gene, and the remainder is unexplained. Here the sample has about 53,000 clones; approximately 92% occur a single time. Together, the top ten hold roughly a tenth of the sample. V is shortened by 5 bases, J by 5 bases, and the region joining them spans 10 bases. The cysteine opens and the phenylalanine closes a CDR3 of 13 amino acids. Only the CDR3 part of the read is kept: 39 bases, read in frame from the first base. From the germline V gene (reference sequence), CDR1 is SEHNR and CDR2 is FQNEAQ. Points the paper makes about the study in general: In partial responders in the 0.1-3.0 mg/kg groups, normalized peripheral clonal expansion was found to be among the lowest, especially among CD8+ T cells. Clonal expansion of both CD4+ and CD8+ blood T cells was observed from baseline to week 6 at doses 0.1 to 3.0 mg/kg. After ivuxolimab, expanded clones were on average more numerous among CD8+ T cells than among CD4+ T cells. Low levels of normalized T-cell clonal expansion were also seen in some nonresponding patients. The antigen specificity of the peripheral T cells that underwent clonal expansion was not determined.

The rearrangement combines TRBV7-9 with TRBJ2-1, with the D gene not confidently named. Sequences were derived from CD4+ or CD8+ T cells sorted from blood, sampled in a trial of the OX40 agonist ivuxolimab. The sequence was obtained from an adult with an advanced solid tumor such as melanoma, head and neck, liver or kidney cancer. CDR3 protein: CASSADSHNEQFF. The DNA sequence is given as TGTGCCAGCAGCGCTGACTCGCACAATGAGCAGTTCTTC.